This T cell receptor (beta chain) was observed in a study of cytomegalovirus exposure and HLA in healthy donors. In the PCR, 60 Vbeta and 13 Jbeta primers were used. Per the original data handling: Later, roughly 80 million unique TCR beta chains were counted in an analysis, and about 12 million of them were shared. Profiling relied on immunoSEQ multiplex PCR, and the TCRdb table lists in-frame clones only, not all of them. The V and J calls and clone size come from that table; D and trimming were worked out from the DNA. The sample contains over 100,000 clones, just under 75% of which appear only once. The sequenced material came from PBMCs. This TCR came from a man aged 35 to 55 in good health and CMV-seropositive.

The DNA of the CDR3 is TGTGCCAGCAGTGAGTACCAGGGATTGGAGACCCAGTACTTC. Translated, it gives CASSEYQGLETQYF. The chain has TRBV2 and TRBJ2-5; perhaps TRBD1 as D (5 bases). CDR1 and CDR2 from the germline V gene are SNHLY and FYNNEI. Trimming shortened V by 3 bases and J by 5 bases, and 13 bases separated the two germline ends. The CDR3 loop spans 14 amino acids.